This T cell receptor (beta chain) is from a study of graft-versus-host responses after intestinal transplantation. In the study overall: Each of the recipients got a multivisceral, liver-intestinal, or isolated intestinal transplant. Each patient got anti-thymocyte globulin induction, then tacrolimus and steroids for two to four years. Study-level findings and limits: There were GvH clones found in recipient marrow, and some of them appeared first in ileum or blood. Maximum circulating GvH clone levels tracked with early post-transplant HvG decreases.

With 7 bases removed from V and 1 base from J, the gap between germline ends came to 16 bases. Germline V CDR1 and CDR2: MNHEY, SVGAGI. The CDR3 runs to 15 residues. Comment on this clone: Its antigen is currently unknown.

Assay used: immunoSEQ multiplex PCR; TCRdb lists only in-frame clones, some missing. Of 62,000 or so clones listed, roughly 89% were seen once; the top ten hold 1.5% to 2%. This chain uses TRBV6-5 with TRBJ2-5; D perhaps matches TRBD2 (6 bases). This sequence was found in a human patient who received an intestinal transplant, so some T cells may come from the graft donor. Material: PBMCs, obtained 26 days after transplant. The CDR3, as DNA: TGTGCCAGCAACCCCGGCGGGGACGCCCAAGAGACCCAGTACTTC. Translating it yields CASNPGGDAQETQYF.